The 19 T cell receptor beta chains listed next were all sequenced from one sample in a study of molecular identifiers for immune sequencing clone quantification. From the PCR reads, TCRdb called clonotypes with MiXCR, one entry per CDR3 protein. This sample has about 10,000 distinct CDR3 sequences; approximately 20% occur once, and the top ten carry approximately 1.5%. The sample was naive CD8+ T cells from blood, with Jurkat cell RNA spiked in. Documented subset: FACS-sorted CD8+CD4-CCR7+CD45RA+ naive T cells. The receptors stem from a human donor in good health. Some libraries in this study had Jurkat cell RNA spiked in.

This clonotype is judged medium-sized. The rearrangement joins TRBV28 to TRBJ1-2; possibly TRBD1 for D (5 bases). The germline V gene has CDR1 MDHEN and CDR2 SYDVKM. V lost 7 bases, J lost 5 bases, and 17 bases lay in between. The CDR3 consists of 14 residues. The CDR3 reads CASIPEGEGYGYTF. CDR3 nucleotides: TGTGCCAGCATTCCTGAAGGGGAAGGGTATGGCTACACCTTC.

This clonotype was counted at least ten times. This chain connects TRBV5-1 to TRBJ2-7; 14 positions match TRBD2. Germline V gene lookup returns CDR1 SGHRS and CDR2 YFSETQ. The CDR3 consists of 15 residues. Trimming at V came to 4 bases and at J to 2 bases, leaving 2 bases not matched to a gene. The CDR3 loop reads CASSAGLAGAYEQYF. CDR3 DNA sequence: TGCGCCAGCAGCGCGGGACTAGCGGGAGCCTACGAGCAGTACTTC.

This clonotype was detected many times. The chain has TRBV20-1 and TRBJ1-5, with D uncertain. The CDR3 is 14 residues long. The ends were cut back, 1 base at V and 0 bases at J, with 7 bases in the middle. CDR1 is DFQATT, CDR2 SNEGSKA, per germline (reference sequence). CDR3 nucleotide sequence: TGCAGTGCTAGAGTCGTGGATAGCAATCAGCCCCAGCATTTT. Translated, it gives CSARVVDSNQPQHF.

This clonotype is judged medium-sized. The chain is built from TRBV28 and TRBJ2-3; 7 nucleotides agree with TRBD1. From germline, CDR1 is MDHEN and CDR2 SYDVKM. The CDR3 has 13 residues. The J segment lost 4 bases and the V segment lost 9 bases, leaving 7 bases of the junction unmatched. CDR3 DNA: TGTGCCAGTGAAGGGGGCGTCCCAGATACGCAGTATTTT. It codes for CASEGGVPDTQYF.

About this clonotype itself: A much larger clone differs from this one at a single base, so this may be a read error. This chain joins TRBV13 and TRBJ2-1; 8 bases match TRBD2. This CDR3 has 12 residues. CDR1 and CDR2 from the germline V gene are PRHDT and FYEKMQ (reference sequence). CDR3 region: CSSSLAGNEQFF. The CDR3 DNA reads as TGTTCCAGCAGCTTAGCGGGAAACGAGCAGTTCTTC.

At least ten counts were recorded for this clonotype. The gene calls are TRBV6-6 and TRBJ1-2, with D unclear. The CDR3 loop spans 16 amino acids. Deletions cut 0 bases from V and 4 bases from J, with 15 bases between. CDR1 and CDR2 from the germline V gene are MNHNY and SVGAGI (reference sequence). The CDR3 DNA sequence: TGTGCCAGCAGTTACTCAAGGAGGGAGGGCGGCTATGGCTACACCTTC. It translates to CASSYSRREGGYGYTF.

This clonotype is labeled medium-sized (0.01 to 0.1%). V and J are TRBV28 and TRBJ1-6; possible D gene TRBD1, 6 bases. The CDR3 runs to 16 residues. The V gene lost 2 bases and the J gene lost 9 bases, with 17 bases spanning the gap. CDR1 is MDHEN and CDR2 is SYDVKM in the germline V gene. This chain's CDR3 is CASSLGLGEGGSPLHF. CDR3 DNA sequence: TGTGCCAGCAGTTTAGGTCTTGGTGAAGGGGGTTCACCCCTCCACTTT.

The rearrangement links TRBV6-5 to TRBJ2-7; 7 bases align to TRBD2. Germline V gives CDR1 MNHEY, CDR2 SVGAGI. The V segment lost 6 bases and the J segment 5 bases; nucleotides outside the gene matches: 1. The CDR3 contains 11 residues. The CDR3: CASRGGHEQYF. CDR3 in DNA: TGTGCCAGCAGGGGAGGGCACGAGCAGTACTTC.

Note on this clonotype: A much larger clone differs from this one at a single base, so this may be a read error. V usage is TRBV21-1 and J usage is TRBJ1-1; the tabulated D call, TRBD1, remains unverified against the DNA. TRBV21-1 is a known pseudogene. This CDR3 contains 17 residues. The CDR3 DNA follows: TGTGTCAGCAGACCCGAACAGGGGTCCTACATGAACACTGAAGCTTTCTTT. As protein: CVSRPEQGSYMNTEAFF.

By frequency in the sample, this clonotype is medium-sized. The chain uses TRBV7-9 and TRBJ2-5; D might be TRBD1 or TRBD2, each matching 5 bases. Germline loops: CDR1 SEHNR, CDR2 FQNEAQ (reference sequence). This CDR3 region has 14 residues. V was shortened by 1 base and J by 4 bases, with 10 bases between the two germline ends. CDR3 sequence (DNA): TGTGCCAGCAGCTTAGTAGCAGGGAGAGAGACCCAGTACTTC. Translated, it gives CASSLVAGRETQYF.

This clonotype was seen repeatedly, ten times or more. The CDR3 loop is CASSSGPGTKNNEQFF. CDR3 DNA sequence: TGTGCCAGCAGCTCAGGGCCCGGGACTAAAAACAATGAGCAGTTCTTC. V usage is TRBV7-9 and J usage is TRBJ2-1; TRBD2 aligns across 7 bases. CDR1 is SEHNR, CDR2 FQNEAQ, per germline (reference sequence). The CDR3 extends over 16 amino acids. Losses at the gene ends were 4 bases for V and 5 bases for J; bases not matched to a gene: 11.

This clonotype is judged medium-sized. The CDR3 protein is CASSLFTDTQYF. The DNA for the CDR3 is TGTGCCAGCAGTTTATTCACAGATACGCAGTATTTT. The chain has TRBV27 and TRBJ2-3; D is ambiguous. From germline, CDR1 is MNHEY and CDR2 SMNVEV (reference sequence). The CDR3 is 12 residues long. V lost 1 base and J lost 2, with 1 base in between.

This clonotype was seen a handful of times. This chain joins TRBV7-6 and TRBJ2-1; D is perhaps TRBD2 (5 bases). The CDR3 spans 13 residues. With 5 bases removed from V and 10 bases from J, the gap between germline ends came to 15 bases. Germline V gene sequence: CDR1 SGHVS, CDR2 FNYEAQ. CDR3 coding DNA: TGTGCCAGCAGCCTACGAGTCGGGGAGGAGCAGTTCTTC. This encodes CASSLRVGEEQFF.

This clonotype was detected ten times or more. This chain connects TRBV27 to TRBJ1-6, with D perhaps matching TRBD1 (6 bases). V lost 6 bases and J 0 bases, leaving 15 bases between the germline ends. CDR1 and CDR2 (germline): MNHEY, SMNVEV (reference sequence). This CDR3 is built from 17 residues. For the CDR3, the DNA is TGTGCCAGCAGCTCGGTCGGACAGATCTCCTATAATTCACCCCTCCACTTT. This gives the protein CASSSVGQISYNSPLHF.

Ten or more counts support this clonotype. V is TRBV20-1 and J is TRBJ1-4; TRBD1 matches 7 bases. The ends lost 1 base at V and 4 bases at J; junction bases unmatched: 9. The CDR3 sequence is 16 residues long. Germline CDR1 DFQATT, CDR2 SNEGSKA (reference sequence). In DNA form, the CDR3 reads TGCAGTGCTAGAGGGGGAGGGGGCTATTTTAATGAAAAACTGTTTTTT. Protein: CSARGGGGYFNEKLFF.

By share, this clonotype counts as medium-sized. The chain has TRBV14 and TRBJ2-5, with D perhaps given as TRBD1 or TRBD2 (6 bases each). Per the germline V gene, CDR1 is SGHDN and CDR2 is FVKESK. The CDR3 totals 15 residues. Trimming took off 1 base at V and 3 bases at J, with 12 bases between the two ends. The CDR3 loop is CASSQVRGLKETQYF. The CDR3 DNA sequence: TGTGCCAGCAGCCAAGTACGGGGGCTTAAAGAGACCCAGTACTTC.

The V call is TRBV11-2, the J call TRBJ2-7; TRBD2 might be the D (6 bases). In germline, CDR1 is SGHAT, CDR2 FQNNGV. V lost 1 base and J 0 bases, leaving 13 bases between the germline ends. The CDR3 runs 16 residues. The CDR3 sequence is CASSLGGGRHSYEQYF. In nucleotides, the CDR3 is TGTGCCAGCAGCTTAGGCGGAGGGAGGCACTCCTACGAGCAGTACTTC.

In regard to this clonotype: This could be a read error, since a much larger clone is one nucleotide away. V is TRBV11-2 and J is TRBJ2-5; D gene ambiguous. V shed 0 bases and J shed 5 bases, with 1 base lying between them. This CDR3 is 11 amino acids long. Per germline, CDR1 SGHAT and CDR2 FQNNGV. The DNA for the CDR3 is TGTGCCAGCAGCTTAGAGGAGACCCAGTACTTC. Its translation: CASSLEETQYF.

Relative to its sample, this clonotype is medium-sized. The rearrangement uses TRBV20-1 and TRBJ2-7; a possible D gene is TRBD2 (5 bases). Trimming removed 4 bases at V and 3 bases at J, with 16 bases between. The CDR3 has 14 amino acids. From germline, CDR1 is DFQATT and CDR2 SNEGSKA (reference sequence). CDR3 loop: CSATQANRGYEQYF. The CDR3 DNA reads as TGCAGTGCTACCCAAGCGAACCGGGGCTACGAGCAGTACTTC.